Reported below is one TCR beta chain. The data stem from a study of blood T cell repertoires in COVID-19. About the study: Donors in the United States, Italy and Spain gave samples during acute or convalescent COVID-19.

Trimming cost V 4 bases and J 8 bases; bases outside gene matches: 4. Germline CDR1 is ENHRY and CDR2 is SYGVKD. The length of the CDR3 is 13 residues. In the original processing: Estimated nucleated cell counts came from reference gene primer amplification. Produced via immunoSEQ multiplex PCR; TCRdb's table is partial and in-frame only. The V and J calls and the clone size are those of that table, but D and trimming were determined from the DNA. The table lists just under 95,000 clones, around 82% of them singletons, with roughly 8.4% in the top ten. This TCR was sampled from a man aged 50 or older who had recovered from COVID-19. V and J are TRBV10-3 and TRBJ1-4; 7 bases agree with TRBD1. The sample consisted of peripheral blood. CDR3 nucleotide sequence: TGTGCCATCAGTGGCCAGGGGGAAGAAAAACTGTTTTTT. This codes for CAISGQGEEKLFF.